Following are 28 T cell receptor beta chains from one sample sequenced in a study of T cell responses to AZD1222 COVID-19 vaccine. Assay used: immunoSEQ multiplex PCR; TCRdb lists only in-frame clones, some missing. The sample contains more than 85,000 clones, 80% to 90% of which appear only once. Specimen: peripheral blood, collected on day 0 of AZD1222 vaccination. These TCRs come from an adult in good health.

This sequence joins TRBV7-9 and TRBJ1-6; TRBD1 matches at 7 bases. The CDR3 length is 15 residues. Trimming cost V 2 bases and J 7 bases; bases outside gene matches: 5. The germline gives CDR1 SEHNR, CDR2 FQNEAQ (reference sequence). CDR3 protein: CASSLWQGVNSPLHF. The CDR3 region has the DNA TGTGCCAGCAGCTTATGGCAGGGGGTCAATTCACCCCTCCACTTT.

The chain has TRBV6-5 and TRBJ2-5, with a weak D call TRBD1 (5 bases). This CDR3 spans 13 amino acids. Germline CDR1 and CDR2: MNHEY and SVGAGI. V was trimmed by 5 bases and J by 2 bases, leaving 9 bases between them. The CDR3 sequence is CASSRQRQETQYF. DNA of the CDR3: TGTGCCAGCAGTAGACAGAGACAAGAGACCCAGTACTTC.

CDR3 DNA sequence: TGTGCCAGCAGCTCGGGGGATATTTCAAGTGCAACTAATGAAAAACTGTTTTTT. Translated: CASSSGDISSATNEKLFF. This chain uses TRBV7-9 with TRBJ1-4; D is possibly TRBD1 (5 bases). This CDR3 comprises 18 residues. Germline loops: CDR1 SEHNR, CDR2 FQNEAQ (reference sequence). Trimming stripped 4 bases from V and 0 bases from J, with 18 bases between.

The J gene is TRBJ1-5, the V gene TRBV19; tentatively, D is TRBD1 (6 bases). CDR1 and CDR2 from the germline V gene are LNHDA and SQIVND (reference sequence). This CDR3 spans 14 amino acids. V was trimmed by 7 bases and J by 7 bases, leaving 17 bases between them. Here the CDR3 DNA reads TGTGCCAGTAACGGCGGACAGTTCAGACAGCCCCAGCATTTT. This encodes CASNGGQFRQPQHF.

This chain connects TRBV3-1 (or the pseudogene TRBV3-2) to TRBJ1-2; unclear D gene. CDR1 is LGHDT, CDR2 YNNKEL, per germline (reference sequence). The CDR3 totals 12 residues. With 1 base removed from V and 5 bases from J, the gap between germline ends came to 5 bases. The CDR3 spells CASSQGAYGYTF. The CDR3 DNA reads as TGTGCCAGCAGCCAAGGGGCGTATGGCTACACCTTC.

This clone has only one observation. The chain uses TRBV5-8 and TRBJ1-1, with no clear D. The V and J ends lost 0 bases and 0 bases respectively, with 9 bases between them. Germline-derived CDR1 and CDR2 are SGHTS and YDEGEE. The CDR3 contains 15 residues. The DNA of the CDR3 is TGTGCCAGCAGCTTGGTAACAGCTGTGAACACTGAAGCTTTCTTT. Translating it yields CASSLVTAVNTEAFF.

The J gene is TRBJ1-2, the V gene TRBV2, with no clear D. V lost 8 bases and J 7 bases, leaving 17 bases between the germline ends. This CDR3 region has 13 residues. The germline gives CDR1 SNHLY, CDR2 FYNNEI. CDR3 coding DNA: TGTGCCAGCGATCATTCAACCCGGGGTGGCTACACCTTC. Translated, it gives CASDHSTRGGYTF.

This clone was counted a single time. J is TRBJ1-2 and V is TRBV7-6, with a possible D match to TRBD1 (6 bases). The CDR3 runs 15 residues. The germline V and J ends were trimmed by 5 bases and 3 bases, with 16 bases remaining between them. CDR1 is SGHVS and CDR2 is FNYEAQ in the germline V gene. CDR3 protein: CASSPQPGQDYGYTF. The CDR3 region has the DNA TGTGCCAGCAGCCCACAGCCGGGACAAGACTATGGCTACACCTTC.

V gene TRBV7-2 combines with J gene TRBJ1-2; D uncertain. The germline V gene has CDR1 SGHTA and CDR2 FQGNSA. The CDR3 spans 14 residues. V dropped 4 bases and J dropped 9 bases, with 18 bases sitting between them. The DNA of the CDR3 is TGTGCCAGCAGCTCACTTGTTCTGGGCCGTAGCTACACCTTC. Its translation is CASSSLVLGRSYTF.

This rearrangement joins TRBV7-2 to TRBJ2-3; D is unresolved. Germline-derived CDR1 and CDR2 are SGHTA and FQGNSA. The V end was cut by 4 bases, the J end by 1 base, with 9 bases between. The CDR3 contains 14 residues. The CDR3 sequence is CASSWLARTDTQYF. The DNA for the CDR3 is TGTGCCAGCAGCTGGTTAGCACGCACAGATACGCAGTATTTT.

This clone was counted once. This sequence joins TRBV6-5 and TRBJ2-7, with a tentative D call TRBD1 (5 bases). CDR1 and CDR2 (germline): MNHEY, SVGAGI. The CDR3 loop spans 14 amino acids. Trimming shortened V by 0 bases and J by 5 bases, and 11 bases separated the two germline ends. This chain's CDR3 is CASSYSTQGHEQYF. The DNA of the CDR3 is TGTGCCAGCAGTTACTCGACTCAGGGTCACGAGCAGTACTTC.

The genes are TRBV6-2 or TRBV6-3 and TRBJ1-1, with 7 bases matching TRBD1. Germline V CDR1 and CDR2: MNHEY, SVGEGT. The V segment lost 5 bases and the J segment 11 bases; nucleotides outside the gene matches: 14. The CDR3 has 14 amino acids. CDR3 DNA sequence: TGTGCCAGCAGTACTCCGACAGGGCGAAGGGTTGCTTTCTTT. It specifies CASSTPTGRRVAFF.

The chain combines TRBV5-1 with TRBJ1-4; the D is unclear. Germline V gives CDR1 SGHRS, CDR2 YFSETQ. CDR3 length: 15 amino acids. V lost 0 bases and J 7 bases, leaving 13 bases between the germline ends. CDR3 nucleotides: TGCGCCAGCAGCTTGGTGGGTTCAGTGGGTGAAAAACTGTTTTTT. This sequence encodes CASSLVGSVGEKLFF.

The V and J genes are TRBV24-1 and TRBJ1-2; no clear D. There are 14 residues in the CDR3. CDR1 and CDR2 from the germline V gene are KGHDR and SFDVKD. V dropped 7 bases and J dropped 4 bases, with 15 bases sitting between them. The CDR3 nucleotides are TGTGCCACCAGCGACGGGCCAGAACCCTATGGCTACACCTTC. Translating gives CATSDGPEPYGYTF.

The chain has TRBV5-6 and TRBJ1-2; tentative D call: TRBD1 (5 bases). V was clipped by 5 bases and J by 3 bases, with 11 bases between them. The CDR3 covers 13 residues. Germline lookup yields CDR1 SGHDT and CDR2 YYEEEE. CDR3 bases: TGTGCCAGCAGTCCAGGGATCCACTATGGCTACACCTTC. Translation: CASSPGIHYGYTF.

The chain links TRBV10-1 to TRBJ1-4, with 10 bases matching TRBD1. Germline assignment: CDR1 WNHNN and CDR2 SYGVQD (reference sequence). J lost 7 bases, V lost 6 bases, and 17 bases had no gene match. The CDR3 totals 18 residues. The CDR3 is CASRAPGTGDFWAEKLFF. CDR3 DNA sequence: TGCGCCAGCAGGGCCCCCGGGACAGGGGATTTCTGGGCTGAAAAACTGTTTTTT.

This rearrangement joins TRBV5-1 to TRBJ2-5, with unresolved D. Deletions cut 2 bases from V and 1 base from J, with 6 bases between. The CDR3 extends over 13 amino acids. From germline, CDR1 is SGHRS and CDR2 YFSETQ. CDR3 sequence reads: CASSFGSQETQYF. In DNA form, the CDR3 reads TGCGCCAGCAGCTTCGGATCCCAAGAGACCCAGTACTTC.

The chain is built from TRBV6-2 or TRBV6-3 and TRBJ1-1, with D uncertain. The germline gives CDR1 MNHEY, CDR2 SVGEGT. CDR3 length: 14 amino acids. Trimming shortened V by 2 bases and J by 4 bases, and 11 bases separated the two germline ends. DNA of the CDR3: TGTGCCAGCAGTTACCGGGGTACTAGCACTGAAGCTTTCTTT. Amino acid sequence: CASSYRGTSTEAFF.

The chain links TRBV7-8 to TRBJ1-1; D perhaps matches TRBD1 (6 bases). Germline lookup yields CDR1 SGHVS and CDR2 FQNEAQ. This CDR3 is 19 amino acids long. V dropped 1 base and J dropped 3 bases, with 24 bases sitting between them. As DNA, the CDR3 is TGTGCCAGCAGCTTAGGAGGGGGTCAGAAACTCCCTGGGGACACTGAAGCTTTCTTT. This gives the protein CASSLGGGQKLPGDTEAFF.

J is TRBJ1-3 and V is TRBV19; 7 bases align to TRBD1. Per germline, CDR1 LNHDA and CDR2 SQIVND (reference sequence). V shed 11 bases and J 0 bases; nucleotides not matched to a gene: 10. This CDR3 contains 15 residues. The CDR3, as DNA: TGTGCCGCCGGCGGGACAGTTCTCTCTGGAAACACCATATATTTT. It is translated as CAAGGTVLSGNTIYF. Using reference TRBV19 and TRBJ1-3 for the parts outside the CDR3, the full variable domain is DGGITQSPKYLFRKEGQNVTLSCEQNLNHDAMYWYRQDPGQGLRLIYYSQIVNDFQKGDIAEGYSVSREKKESFPLTVTSAQKNPTAFYLCAAGGTVLSGNTIYFGEGSWLTVV.

The rearrangement links TRBV27 to TRBJ1-4, with a weak D call TRBD1 (6 bases). Germline values: CDR1 MNHEY, CDR2 SMNVEV (reference sequence). The CDR3 is 17 residues long. V was trimmed by 2 bases and J by 1 base, leaving 14 bases between them. The CDR3 spells CASSLGQGFGTNEKLFF. CDR3 DNA: TGTGCCAGCAGTTTAGGCCAGGGGTTTGGAACTAATGAAAAACTGTTTTTT.

This chain joins TRBV6-6 and TRBJ2-3, with 7 bases that match TRBD1. J was trimmed by 4 bases and V by 6 bases; bases with no gene match: 10. Germline-derived CDR1 and CDR2 are MNHNY and SVGAGI (reference sequence). The CDR3 sequence is 15 residues long. The CDR3 reads CASRQTGRPADTQYF. CDR3 sequence (DNA): TGTGCCAGCAGGCAGACAGGGCGACCTGCAGATACGCAGTATTTT.

The rearrangement joins TRBV5-5 to TRBJ1-4; 9 nucleotides line up with TRBD1. The CDR3 extends over 14 amino acids. Germline V gene data show CDR1 as SGHKS and CDR2 as YYEKEE (reference sequence). Losses at the gene ends were 1 base for V and 8 bases for J; bases not matched to a gene: 3. CDR3 amino acids: CASSLRGQGEKLFF. As DNA, the CDR3 is TGTGCCAGCAGCTTGAGGGGACAGGGAGAAAAACTGTTTTTT.

The chain combines TRBV10-3 with TRBJ1-1; no definite D call. The length of the CDR3 is 14 residues. Trimming took off 2 bases at V and 0 bases at J, with 7 bases between the two ends. CDR1 is ENHRY, CDR2 SYGVKD, per germline. CDR3 residues: CAISEEYMNTEAFF. As DNA, the CDR3 is TGTGCCATCAGTGAGGAATATATGAACACTGAAGCTTTCTTT.

The rearrangement links TRBV5-1 to TRBJ2-4; D remains ambiguous. CDR1 and CDR2 (germline): SGHRS, YFSETQ. The CDR3 length is 11 residues. V was trimmed by 0 bases and J by 8 bases, leaving 3 bases between them. The CDR3 region has the DNA TGCGCCAGCAGCTTGGGGGACATTCAGTACTTC. Protein: CASSLGDIQYF.

This clone occurred a few times. V and J are TRBV5-1 and TRBJ2-5, with D uncertain. Trimming pared 1 base from V and 0 bases from J, leaving 10 bases between. CDR1 and CDR2 from the germline V gene are SGHRS and YFSETQ. The CDR3 sequence is 15 residues long. The CDR3 is CASSLIIGYQETQYF. The CDR3 coding sequence is TGCGCCAGCAGCTTGATTATAGGGTACCAAGAGACCCAGTACTTC.

The CDR3 nucleotides read TGTGCCAGCAGCGTAATATCAATGCAGGGGCAGAACACCGGGGAGCTGTTTTTT. Its protein is CASSVISMQGQNTGELFF. The chain uses TRBV9 and TRBJ2-2; D is perhaps TRBD1 (6 bases). This CDR3 spans 18 amino acids. Deletions cut 1 base from V and 1 base from J, with 17 bases between. CDR1 and CDR2 from the germline V gene are SGDLS and YYNGEE.

This clone has just one count. The chain uses TRBV27 and TRBJ1-5; 7 positions match TRBD1. V trimming: 5 bases; J trimming: 0 bases; junction bases outside the gene matches: 4. Germline V CDR1 and CDR2: MNHEY, SMNVEV (reference sequence). The CDR3 spans 15 residues. This chain's CDR3 is CASSLTGFSNQPQHF. The CDR3 DNA sequence: TGTGCCAGCAGTCTGACAGGGTTTAGCAATCAGCCCCAGCATTTT.